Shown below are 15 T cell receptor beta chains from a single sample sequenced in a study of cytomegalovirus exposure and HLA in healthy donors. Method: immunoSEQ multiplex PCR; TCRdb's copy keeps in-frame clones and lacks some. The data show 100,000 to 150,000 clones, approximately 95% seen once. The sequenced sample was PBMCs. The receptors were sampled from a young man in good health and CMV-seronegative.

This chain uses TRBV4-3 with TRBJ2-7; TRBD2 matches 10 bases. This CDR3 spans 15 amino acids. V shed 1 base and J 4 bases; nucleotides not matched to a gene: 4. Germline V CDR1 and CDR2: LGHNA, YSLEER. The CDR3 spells CASSQGRTSGYEQYF. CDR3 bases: TGCGCCAGCAGCCAAGGAAGGACTAGCGGTTACGAGCAGTACTTC.

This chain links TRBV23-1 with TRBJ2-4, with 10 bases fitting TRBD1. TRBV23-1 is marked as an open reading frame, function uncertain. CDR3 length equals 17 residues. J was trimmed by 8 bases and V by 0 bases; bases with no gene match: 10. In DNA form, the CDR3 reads TGCGCCAGCAGTCAATCGGGCGACAGGGGGCGGACGGACATTCAGTACTTC. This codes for CASSQSGDRGRTDIQYF.

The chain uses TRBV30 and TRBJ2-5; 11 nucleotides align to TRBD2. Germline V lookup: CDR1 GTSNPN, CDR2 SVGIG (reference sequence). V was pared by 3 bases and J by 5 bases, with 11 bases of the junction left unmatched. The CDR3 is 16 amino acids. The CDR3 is CAWSPGLAGRAETQYF. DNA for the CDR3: TGTGCCTGGAGCCCCGGACTAGCGGGCCGGGCGGAGACCCAGTACTTC.

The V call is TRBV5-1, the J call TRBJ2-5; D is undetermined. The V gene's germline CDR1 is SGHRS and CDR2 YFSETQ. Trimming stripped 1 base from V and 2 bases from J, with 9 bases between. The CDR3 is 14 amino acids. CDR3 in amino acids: CASSLTVSQETQYF. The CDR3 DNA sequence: TGCGCCAGCAGCTTGACGGTGTCTCAAGAGACCCAGTACTTC.

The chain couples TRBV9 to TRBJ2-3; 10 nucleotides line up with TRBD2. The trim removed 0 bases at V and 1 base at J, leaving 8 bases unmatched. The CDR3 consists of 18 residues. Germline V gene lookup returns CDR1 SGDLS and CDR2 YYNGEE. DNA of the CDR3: TGTGCCAGCAGCGTAGGAGCGGGAGGGCAGAGTGGCACAGATACGCAGTATTTT. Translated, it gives CASSVGAGGQSGTDTQYF.

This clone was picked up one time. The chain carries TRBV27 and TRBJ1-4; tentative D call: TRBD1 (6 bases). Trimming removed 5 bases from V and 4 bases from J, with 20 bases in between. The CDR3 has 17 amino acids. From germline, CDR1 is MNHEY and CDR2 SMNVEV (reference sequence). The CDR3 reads CASSSLRGTGLNEKLFF. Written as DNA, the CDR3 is TGTGCCAGCAGTAGCCTTAGGGGAACAGGGCTTAATGAAAAACTGTTTTTT. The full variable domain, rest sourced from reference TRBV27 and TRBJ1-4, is EAQVTQNPRYLITVTGKKLTVTCSQNMNHEYMSWYRQDPGLGLRQIYYSMNVEVTDKGDVPEGYKVSRKEKRNFPLILESPSPNQTSLYFCASSSLRGTGLNEKLFFGSGTQLSVL.

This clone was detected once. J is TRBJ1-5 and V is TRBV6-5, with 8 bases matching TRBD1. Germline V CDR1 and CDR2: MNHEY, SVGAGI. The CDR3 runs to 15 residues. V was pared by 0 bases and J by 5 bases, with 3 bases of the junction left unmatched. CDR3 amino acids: CASSYSKTGDQPQHF. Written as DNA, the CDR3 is TGTGCCAGCAGTTACTCGAAGACAGGGGATCAGCCCCAGCATTTT.

The CDR3 sequence: CASNRGSRYGYTF. The CDR3 DNA reads TGCGCCAGCAACAGGGGAAGCCGGTATGGCTACACCTTC. The chain employs TRBV10-1 and TRBJ1-2, with 7 nucleotides matching TRBD1. V shed 7 bases and J 5 bases; nucleotides not matched to a gene: 7. Germline V gives CDR1 WNHNN, CDR2 SYGVQD (reference sequence). There are 13 residues in the CDR3.

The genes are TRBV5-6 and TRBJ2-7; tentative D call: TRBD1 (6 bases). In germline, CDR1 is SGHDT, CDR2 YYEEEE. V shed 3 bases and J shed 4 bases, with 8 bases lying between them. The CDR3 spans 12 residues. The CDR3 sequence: CASSSGQYEQYF. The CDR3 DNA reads TGTGCCAGCAGCTCGGGACAATACGAGCAGTACTTC.

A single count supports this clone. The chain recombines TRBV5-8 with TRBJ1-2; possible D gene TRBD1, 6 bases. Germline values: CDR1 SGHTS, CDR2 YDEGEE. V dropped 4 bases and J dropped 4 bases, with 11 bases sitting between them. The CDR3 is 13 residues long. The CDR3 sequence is CASSPGQIYGYTF. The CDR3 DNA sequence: TGTGCCAGCAGCCCTGGACAGATCTATGGCTACACCTTC. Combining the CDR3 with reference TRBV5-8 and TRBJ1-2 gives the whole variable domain EAGVTQSPTHLIKTRGQQATLRCSPISGHTSVYWYQQALGLGLQFLLWYDEGEERNRGNFPPRFSGRQFPNYSSELNVNALELEDSALYLCASSPGQIYGYTFGSGTRLTVV.

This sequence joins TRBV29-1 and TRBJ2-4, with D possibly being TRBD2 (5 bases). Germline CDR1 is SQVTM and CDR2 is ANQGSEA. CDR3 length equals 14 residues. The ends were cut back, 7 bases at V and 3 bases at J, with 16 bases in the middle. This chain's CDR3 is CSAWTRLGKNIQYF. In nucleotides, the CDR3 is TGCAGCGCCTGGACTCGTTTGGGCAAAAACATTCAGTACTTC. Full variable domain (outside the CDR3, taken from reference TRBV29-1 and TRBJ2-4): SAVISQKPSRDICQRGTSLTIQCQVDSQVTMMFWYRQQPGQSLTLIATANQGSEATYESGFVIDKFPISRPNLTFSTLTVSNMSPEDSSIYLCSAWTRLGKNIQYFGAGTRLSVL.

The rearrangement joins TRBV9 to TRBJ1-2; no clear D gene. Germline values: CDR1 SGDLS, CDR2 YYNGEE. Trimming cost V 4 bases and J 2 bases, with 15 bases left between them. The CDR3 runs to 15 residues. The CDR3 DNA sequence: TGTGCCAGCAGCCTAGGCGGCAGCCAAAACTATGGCTACACCTTC. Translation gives CASSLGGSQNYGYTF.

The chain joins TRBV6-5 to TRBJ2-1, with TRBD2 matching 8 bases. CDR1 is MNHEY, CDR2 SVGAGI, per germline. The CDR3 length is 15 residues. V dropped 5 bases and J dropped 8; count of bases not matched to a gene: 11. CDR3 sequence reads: CASSTGGVGRHEQFF. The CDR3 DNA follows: TGTGCCAGCAGTACGGGGGGGGTAGGAAGGCATGAGCAGTTCTTC.

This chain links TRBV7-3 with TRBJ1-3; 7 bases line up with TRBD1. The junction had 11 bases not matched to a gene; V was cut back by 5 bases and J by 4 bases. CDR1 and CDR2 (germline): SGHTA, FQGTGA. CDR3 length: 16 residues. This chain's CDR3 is CASSLSPRDSGNTIYF. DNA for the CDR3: TGTGCCAGCAGCCTCAGTCCCCGGGACAGCGGAAACACCATATATTTT.

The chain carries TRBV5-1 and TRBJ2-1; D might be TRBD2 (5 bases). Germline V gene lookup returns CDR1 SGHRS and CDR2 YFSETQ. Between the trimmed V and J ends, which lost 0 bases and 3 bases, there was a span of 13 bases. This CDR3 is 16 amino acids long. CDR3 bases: TGCGCCAGCAGCTTGGCCCGAGGGCCAATCTACAATGAGCAGTTCTTC. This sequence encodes CASSLARGPIYNEQFF.